The rows below give T cell receptor beta chains drawn from one sample of a study of blood T cell repertoires in COVID-19. The table came from immunoSEQ multiplex PCR; TCRdb's copy has only in-frame clones and leaves some out. Of about 160,000 clones in the sample, about four fifths were seen once. What was sequenced was peripheral blood. Every receptor here comes from a man in his fifties or sixties with active or convalescent COVID-19. CDR3s include the opening cysteine and the closing phenylalanine or tryptophan. D genes are given only for firm matches. The size of a clone is reported for some rows only, either as once, few or many, or as a class for expanded clones.

J | size | D | V | CDR3 | DNA
TRBJ2-1 | few | TRBD1 | TRBV5-8 | CASSLDGTGVKNEQFF | TGTGCCAGCAGCCTGGACGGGACAGGGGTAAAGAATGAGCAGTTCTTC
TRBJ2-5 | . | . | TRBV29-1 | CSVAVTGQETQYF | TGCAGCGTTGCGGTCACAGGGCAAGAGACCCAGTACTTC
TRBJ2-1 | . | . | TRBV11-2 | CASSLEVGGYNEQFF | TGTGCCAGCAGCTTAGAGGTCGGCGGGTACAATGAGCAGTTCTTC
TRBJ2-7 | few | TRBD2 | TRBV5-1 | CASSSASGASWEQYF | TGCGCCAGCAGCTCAGCTAGCGGGGCGTCCTGGGAGCAGTACTTC
TRBJ2-7 | . | . | TRBV11-2 | CASSQGVEQYF | TGTGCCAGCAGCCAAGGGGTCGAGCAGTACTTC
TRBJ2-5 | . | TRBD2 | TRBV2 | CASTTSGGSETQYF | TGTGCCAGCACGACTAGCGGGGGATCTGAGACCCAGTACTTC
TRBJ1-2 | . | . | TRBV4-1 | CASSQDSANSYGYTF | TGCGCCAGCAGCCAAGATTCAGCCAACAGTTATGGCTACACCTTC
TRBJ2-5 | few | TRBD2 | TRBV2 | CASQYERETQETQYF | TGTGCCAGCCAATACGAGCGGGAGACACAAGAGACCCAGTACTTC
TRBJ2-2 | . | TRBD1 | TRBV7-2 | CASSSGQGWTGELFF | TGTGCCAGCAGCTCGGGACAGGGATGGACCGGGGAGCTGTTTTTT
TRBJ1-5 | once | . | TRBV7-2 | CASTDDLLKPQHF | TGTGCCAGCACCGATGACTTGCTGAAGCCCCAGCATTTT
TRBJ2-1 | . | TRBD1 | TRBV19 | CASSAQGTYNEQFF | TGTGCCAGTAGTGCACAGGGGACCTACAATGAGCAGTTCTTC
TRBJ2-7 | . | . | TRBV28 | CASSAPLGTYEQYF | TGTGCCAGCAGCGCTCCCCTAGGCACCTACGAGCAGTACTTC
TRBJ2-5 | . | . | TRBV27 | CASSFRGQETQYF | TGTGCCAGCAGTTTCAGGGGCCAAGAGACCCAGTACTTC
TRBJ2-2 | . | TRBD1 | TRBV7-3 | CASSLVGTGYNTGELFF | TGTGCCAGCAGCTTAGTGGGGACAGGATATAACACCGGGGAGCTGTTTTTT
TRBJ2-7 | few | . | TRBV5-6 | CASSFYGPGHGEQYF | TGTGCCAGCAGCTTTTATGGACCGGGACACGGCGAGCAGTACTTC
TRBJ2-1 | . | . | TRBV7-3 | CASSAQTGPYNEQFF | TGTGCCAGCAGCGCCCAAACAGGGCCCTACAATGAGCAGTTCTTC
TRBJ1-1 | . | . | TRBV29-1 | CSVRGGPNTEAFF | TGCAGCGTCCGAGGAGGGCCGAACACTGAAGCTTTCTTT
TRBJ1-2 | . | TRBD1 | TRBV5-1 | CASSLAGTDYGYTF | TGCGCCAGCAGCTTGGCCGGGACAGACTATGGCTACACCTTC
TRBJ2-6 | few | . | TRBV6-5 | CATTGANVLTF | TGTGCCACTACTGGGGCCAACGTCCTGACTTTC
TRBJ1-5 | . | . | TRBV28 | CASKDTGNQPQHF | TGTGCCAGTAAGGACACCGGCAATCAGCCCCAGCATTTT
TRBJ2-1 | . | . | TRBV5-8 | CASSFLSEQFF | TGTGCCAGCAGCTTTCTGAGTGAGCAGTTCTTC
TRBJ1-3 | . | . | TRBV15 | CATSRDGATGNTIYF | TGTGCCACCAGCAGAGATGGGGCAACTGGAAACACCATATATTTT
TRBJ1-5 | . | . | TRBV6-5 | CASRPGTNSNQPQHF | TGTGCCAGCAGACCCGGGACAAATAGCAATCAGCCCCAGCATTTT
TRBJ2-1 | . | TRBD2 | TRBV5-1 | CASATGGGAYNEQFF | TGCGCCAGCGCGACTGGTGGGGGGGCCTACAATGAGCAGTTCTTC
TRBJ1-5 | . | . | TRBV27 | CASSSYRVDSNQPQHF | TGTGCCAGCAGTTCGTACCGGGTGGATAGCAATCAGCCCCAGCATTTT
TRBJ2-7 | . | . | TRBV19 | CASSIGLPYEQYF | TGTGCCAGTAGTATCGGGTTGCCCTACGAGCAGTACTTC
TRBJ1-2 | . | . | TRBV3-1/TRBV3-2 | CASSQDATARGYTF | TGTGCCAGCAGCCAAGACGCGACGGCGAGGGGCTACACCTTC
TRBJ1-5 | . | . | TRBV12-3/TRBV12-4 | CASSFTGNQPQHF | TGTGCCAGCAGTTTCACAGGTAATCAGCCCCAGCATTTT
TRBJ2-4 | . | . | TRBV27 | CASSLRAGDRVAKNIQYF | TGTGCCAGCAGTTTGCGGGCCGGGGATCGGGTAGCCAAAAACATTCAGTACTTC
TRBJ2-7 | . | . | TRBV5-6 | CASSLAYEQYF | TGTGCCAGCAGCCTAGCATACGAGCAGTACTTC
TRBJ1-1 | . | TRBD1 | TRBV6-5 | CASSLNRGNTEAFF | TGTGCCAGCAGCCTTAACAGGGGGAACACTGAAGCTTTCTTT
TRBJ2-7 | . | TRBD1 | TRBV27 | CASSLLAGGEQYF | TGTGCCAGCAGTTTATTGGCAGGGGGCGAGCAGTACTTC
TRBJ1-2 | . | TRBD1 | TRBV3-1/TRBV3-2 | CASSQDTTGARGYTF | TGTGCCAGCAGCCAAGATACGACAGGGGCCCGCGGCTACACCTTC
TRBJ2-7 | few | . | TRBV5-6 | CASSLAILMGGEQYF | TGTGCCAGCAGCTTGGCGATCCTCATGGGAGGCGAGCAGTACTTC
TRBJ2-3 | . | TRBD2 | TRBV24-1 | CATSAAAGTSGTTQYF | TGTGCCACCAGTGCCGCCGCCGGGACTAGCGGGACTACGCAGTATTTT
TRBJ2-2 | . | TRBD2 | TRBV3-1/TRBV3-2 | CASSLTSGGTGELFF | TGTGCCAGCAGTCTAACTAGCGGGGGCACCGGGGAGCTGTTTTTT
TRBJ2-1 | few | . | TRBV11-3 | CASSLAPTRASYNEQFF | TGTGCCAGCAGCTTAGCTCCGACGAGGGCCTCCTACAATGAGCAGTTCTTC
TRBJ2-1 | . | TRBD2 | TRBV4-1 | CASSQPGLAGGNEQFF | TGCGCCAGCAGCCAGCCGGGACTAGCGGGGGGCAATGAGCAGTTCTTC